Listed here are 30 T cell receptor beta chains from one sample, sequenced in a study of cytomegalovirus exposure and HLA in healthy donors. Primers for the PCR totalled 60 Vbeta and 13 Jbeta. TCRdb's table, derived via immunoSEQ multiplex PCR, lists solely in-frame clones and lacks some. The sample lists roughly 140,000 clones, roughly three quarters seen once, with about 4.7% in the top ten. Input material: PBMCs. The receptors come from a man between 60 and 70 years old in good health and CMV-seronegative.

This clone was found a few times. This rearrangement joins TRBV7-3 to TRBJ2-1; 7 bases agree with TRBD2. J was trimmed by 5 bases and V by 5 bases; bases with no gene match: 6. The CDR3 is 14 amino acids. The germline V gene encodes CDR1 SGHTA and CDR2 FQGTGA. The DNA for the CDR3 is TGTGCCAGCAGCCAAGCGGGACTCAACAATGAGCAGTTCTTC. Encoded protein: CASSQAGLNNEQFF.

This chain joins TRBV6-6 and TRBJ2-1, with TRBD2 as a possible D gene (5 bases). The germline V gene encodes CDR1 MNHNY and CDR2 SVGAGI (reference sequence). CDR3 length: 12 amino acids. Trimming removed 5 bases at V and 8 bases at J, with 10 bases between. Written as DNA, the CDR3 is TGTGCCAGCAGTCCCCGGGGAGATGAGCAGTTCTTC. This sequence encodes CASSPRGDEQFF.

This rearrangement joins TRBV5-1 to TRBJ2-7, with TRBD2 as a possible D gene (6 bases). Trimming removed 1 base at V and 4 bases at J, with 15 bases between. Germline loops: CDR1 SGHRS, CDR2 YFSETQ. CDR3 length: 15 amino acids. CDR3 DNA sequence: TGCGCCAGCAGCTTGTCGGCGGGAAGCTTATACGAGCAGTACTTC. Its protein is CASSLSAGSLYEQYF.

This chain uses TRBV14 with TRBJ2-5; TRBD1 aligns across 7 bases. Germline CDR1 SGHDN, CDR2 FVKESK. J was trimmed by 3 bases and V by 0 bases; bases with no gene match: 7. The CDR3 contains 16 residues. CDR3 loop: CASSQEGLGTEETQYF. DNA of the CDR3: TGTGCCAGCAGCCAAGAGGGGCTCGGGACAGAAGAGACCCAGTACTTC.

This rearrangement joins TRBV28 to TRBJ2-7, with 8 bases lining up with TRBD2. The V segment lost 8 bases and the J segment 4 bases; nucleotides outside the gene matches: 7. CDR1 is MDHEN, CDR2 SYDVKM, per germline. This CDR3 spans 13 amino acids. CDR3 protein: CASLAGGGYEQYF. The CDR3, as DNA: TGTGCCAGCCTTGCGGGAGGTGGGTACGAGCAGTACTTC.

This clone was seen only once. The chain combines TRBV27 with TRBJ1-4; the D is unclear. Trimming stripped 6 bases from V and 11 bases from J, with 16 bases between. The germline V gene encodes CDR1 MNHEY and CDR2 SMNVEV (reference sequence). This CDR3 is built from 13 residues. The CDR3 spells CASSPRVLRKLFF. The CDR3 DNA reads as TGTGCCAGCAGCCCACGGGTGTTGAGGAAACTGTTTTTT.

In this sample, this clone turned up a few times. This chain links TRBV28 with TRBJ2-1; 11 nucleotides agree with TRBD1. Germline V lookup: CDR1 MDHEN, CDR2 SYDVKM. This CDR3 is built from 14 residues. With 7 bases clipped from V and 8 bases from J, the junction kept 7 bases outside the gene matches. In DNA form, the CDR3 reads TGTGCCAGCACCCGGGACAGGGGGGGGGATGAGCAGTTCTTC. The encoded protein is CASTRDRGGDEQFF.

The CDR3 protein is CASSWGGQGLYYEQYF. The CDR3 DNA sequence: TGTGCCAGCAGCTGGGGGGGACAGGGGCTTTACTACGAGCAGTACTTC. This chain connects TRBV5-8 to TRBJ2-7; 10 bases map to TRBD1. The CDR3 extends over 16 amino acids. V trimming: 3 bases; J trimming: 3 bases; junction bases outside the gene matches: 9. CDR1 is SGHTS, CDR2 YDEGEE, per germline.

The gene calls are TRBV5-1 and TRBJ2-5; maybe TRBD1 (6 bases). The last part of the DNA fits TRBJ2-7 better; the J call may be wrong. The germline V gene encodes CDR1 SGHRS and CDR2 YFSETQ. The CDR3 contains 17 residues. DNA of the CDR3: TGCGCCAGCAGCTTGGAGAGTAGCGTGAGGGGGTCCTACGAGCAGTACTTC. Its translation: CASSLESSVRGSYEQYF.

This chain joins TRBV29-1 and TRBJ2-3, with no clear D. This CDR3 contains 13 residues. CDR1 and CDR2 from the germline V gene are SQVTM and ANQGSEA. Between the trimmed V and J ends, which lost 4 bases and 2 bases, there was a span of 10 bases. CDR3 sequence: CSVAQAPTDTQYF. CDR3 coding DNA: TGCAGCGTTGCCCAAGCTCCCACAGATACGCAGTATTTT.

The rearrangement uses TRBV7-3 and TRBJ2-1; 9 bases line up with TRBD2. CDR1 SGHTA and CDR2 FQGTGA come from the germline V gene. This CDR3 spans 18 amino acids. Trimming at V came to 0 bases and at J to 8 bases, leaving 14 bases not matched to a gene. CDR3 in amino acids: CASSLTKGSGRHSDEQFF. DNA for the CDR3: TGTGCCAGCAGCTTAACGAAAGGTAGCGGGAGACACTCCGATGAGCAGTTCTTC.

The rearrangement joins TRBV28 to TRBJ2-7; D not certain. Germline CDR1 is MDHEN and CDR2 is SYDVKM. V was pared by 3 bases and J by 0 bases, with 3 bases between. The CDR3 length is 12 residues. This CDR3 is CASSFLSYEQYF. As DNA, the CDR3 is TGTGCCAGCAGTTTCCTCTCCTACGAGCAGTACTTC. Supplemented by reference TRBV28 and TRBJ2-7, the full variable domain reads DVKVTQSSRYLVKRTGEKVFLECVQDMDHENMFWYRQDPGLGLRLIYFSYDVKMKEKGDIPEGYSVSREKKERFSLILESASTNQTSMYLCASSFLSYEQYFGPGTRLTVT.

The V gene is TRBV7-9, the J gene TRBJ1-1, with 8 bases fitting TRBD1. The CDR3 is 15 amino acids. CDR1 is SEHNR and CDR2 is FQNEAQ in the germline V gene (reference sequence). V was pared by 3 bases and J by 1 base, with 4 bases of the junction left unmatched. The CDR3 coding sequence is TGTGCCAGCAGCTTTCAACAGGGGGGGAACACTGAAGCTTTCTTT. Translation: CASSFQQGGNTEAFF.

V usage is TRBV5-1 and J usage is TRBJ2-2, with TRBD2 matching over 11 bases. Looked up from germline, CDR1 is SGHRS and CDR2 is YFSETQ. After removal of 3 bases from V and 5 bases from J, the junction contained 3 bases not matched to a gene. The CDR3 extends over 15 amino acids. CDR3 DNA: TGCGCCAGCAGCTCCGGACTAGCGGGTACCGGGGAGCTGTTTTTT. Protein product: CASSSGLAGTGELFF.

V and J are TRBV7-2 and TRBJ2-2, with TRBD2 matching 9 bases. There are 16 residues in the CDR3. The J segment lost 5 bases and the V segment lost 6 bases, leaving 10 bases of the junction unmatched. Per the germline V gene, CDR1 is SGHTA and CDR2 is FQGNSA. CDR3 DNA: TGTGCCAGCAGACCCATAGCGGGAGAGGGAACCGGGGAGCTGTTTTTT. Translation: CASRPIAGEGTGELFF. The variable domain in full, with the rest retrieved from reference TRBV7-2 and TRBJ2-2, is GAGVSQSPSNKVTEKGKDVELRCDPISGHTALYWYRQSLGQGLEFLIYFQGNSAPDKSGLPSDRFSAERTGGSVSTLTIQRTQQEDSAVYLCASRPIAGEGTGELFFGEGSRLTVL.

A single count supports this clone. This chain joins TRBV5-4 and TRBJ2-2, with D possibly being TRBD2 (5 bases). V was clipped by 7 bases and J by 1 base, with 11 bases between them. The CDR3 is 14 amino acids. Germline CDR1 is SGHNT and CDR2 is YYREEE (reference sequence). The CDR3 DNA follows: TGTGCCAGCCAAGGAGCGGTGAACACCGGGGAGCTGTTTTTT. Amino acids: CASQGAVNTGELFF.

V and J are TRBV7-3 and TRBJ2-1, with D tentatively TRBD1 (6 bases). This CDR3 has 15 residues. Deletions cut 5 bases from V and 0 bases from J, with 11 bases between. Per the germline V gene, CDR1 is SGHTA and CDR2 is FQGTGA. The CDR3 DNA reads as TGTGCCAGCAGCGAGGACAGATCCTCCTACAATGAGCAGTTCTTC. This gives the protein CASSEDRSSYNEQFF.

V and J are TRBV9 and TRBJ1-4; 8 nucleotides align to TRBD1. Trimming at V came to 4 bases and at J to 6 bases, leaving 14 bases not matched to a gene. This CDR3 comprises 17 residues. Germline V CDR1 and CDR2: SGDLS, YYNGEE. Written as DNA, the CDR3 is TGTGCCAGCAGCCCCCACCGGACAGGGCCCCATGATGAAAAACTGTTTTTT. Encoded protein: CASSPHRTGPHDEKLFF.

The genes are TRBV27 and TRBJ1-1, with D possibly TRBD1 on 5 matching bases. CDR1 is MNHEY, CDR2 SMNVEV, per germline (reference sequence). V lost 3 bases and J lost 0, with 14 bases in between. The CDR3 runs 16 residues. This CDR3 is CASSFGTGTVNTEAFF. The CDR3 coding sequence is TGTGCCAGCAGTTTTGGGACTGGCACGGTGAACACTGAAGCTTTCTTT.

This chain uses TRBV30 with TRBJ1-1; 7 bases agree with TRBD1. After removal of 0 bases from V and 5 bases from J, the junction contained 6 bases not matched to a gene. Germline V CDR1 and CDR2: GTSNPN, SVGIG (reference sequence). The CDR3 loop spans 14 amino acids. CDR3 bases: TGTGCCTGGAGTGTACGACAGGGAGGAACTGAAGCTTTCTTT. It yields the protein CAWSVRQGGTEAFF.

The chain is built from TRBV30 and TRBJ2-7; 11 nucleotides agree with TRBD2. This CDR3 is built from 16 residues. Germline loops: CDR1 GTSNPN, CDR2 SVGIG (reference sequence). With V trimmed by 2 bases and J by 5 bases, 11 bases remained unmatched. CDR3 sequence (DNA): TGTGCCTGGAGTCTTTGGCTAGCGGGAGGCGGGAACGAGCAGTACTTC. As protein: CAWSLWLAGGGNEQYF.

CDR3 loop: CASRVLAGGSGELFF. CDR3 bases: TGTGCCAGCAGAGTACTAGCGGGAGGCAGCGGGGAGCTGTTTTTT. This rearrangement joins TRBV2 to TRBJ2-2, with TRBD2 identical over 12 bases. With V trimmed by 6 bases and J by 7 bases, 6 bases remained unmatched. The V gene's germline CDR1 is SNHLY and CDR2 FYNNEI. The CDR3 runs 15 residues.

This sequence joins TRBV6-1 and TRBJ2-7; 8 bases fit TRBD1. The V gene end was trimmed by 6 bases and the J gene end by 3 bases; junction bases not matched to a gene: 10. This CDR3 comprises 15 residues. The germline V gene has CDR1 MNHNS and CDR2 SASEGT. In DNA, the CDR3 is TGTGCCAGCAGATTCTCGGGACAGGAAGACTACGAGCAGTACTTC. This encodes CASRFSGQEDYEQYF.

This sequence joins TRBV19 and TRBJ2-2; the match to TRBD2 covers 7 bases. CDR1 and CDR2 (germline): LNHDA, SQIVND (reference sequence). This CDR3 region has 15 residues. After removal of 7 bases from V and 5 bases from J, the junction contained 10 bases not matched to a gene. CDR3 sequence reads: CASTSLGGGTGELFF. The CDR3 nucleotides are TGTGCCAGTACCTCCCTGGGGGGGGGAACCGGGGAGCTGTTTTTT.

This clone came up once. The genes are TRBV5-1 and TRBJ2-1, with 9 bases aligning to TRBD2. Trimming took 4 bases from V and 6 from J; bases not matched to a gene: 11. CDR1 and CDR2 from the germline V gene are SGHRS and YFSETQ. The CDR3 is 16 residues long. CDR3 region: CASSPQPGLAGNEQFF. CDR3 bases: TGCGCCAGCAGCCCCCAGCCGGGACTAGCAGGCAATGAGCAGTTCTTC.

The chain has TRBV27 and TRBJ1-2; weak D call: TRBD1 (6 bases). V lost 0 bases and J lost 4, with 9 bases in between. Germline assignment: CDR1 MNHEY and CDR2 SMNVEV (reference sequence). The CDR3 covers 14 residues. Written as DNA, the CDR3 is TGTGCCAGCAGTTTATCCGGGACACGCTATGGCTACACCTTC. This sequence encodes CASSLSGTRYGYTF.

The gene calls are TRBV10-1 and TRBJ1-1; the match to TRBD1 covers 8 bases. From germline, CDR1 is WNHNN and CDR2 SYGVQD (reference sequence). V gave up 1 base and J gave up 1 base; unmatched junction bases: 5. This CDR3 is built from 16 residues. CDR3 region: CASSEWRQGSNTEAFF. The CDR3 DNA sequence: TGCGCCAGCAGTGAGTGGAGACAGGGGTCGAACACTGAAGCTTTCTTT.

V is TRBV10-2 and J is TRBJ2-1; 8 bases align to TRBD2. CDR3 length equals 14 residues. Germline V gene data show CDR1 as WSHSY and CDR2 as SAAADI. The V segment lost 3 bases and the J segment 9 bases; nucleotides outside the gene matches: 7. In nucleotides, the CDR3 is TGCGCCAGCAGTGAATTAGCGGGACAAGGTGAGCAGTTCTTC. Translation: CASSELAGQGEQFF.

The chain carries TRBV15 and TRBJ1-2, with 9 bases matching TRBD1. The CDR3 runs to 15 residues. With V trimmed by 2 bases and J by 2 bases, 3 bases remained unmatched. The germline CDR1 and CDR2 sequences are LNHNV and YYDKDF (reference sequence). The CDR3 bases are TGTGCCACCAGCAGAAGGACAGGGGAAAACTATGGCTACACCTTC. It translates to CATSRRTGENYGYTF.

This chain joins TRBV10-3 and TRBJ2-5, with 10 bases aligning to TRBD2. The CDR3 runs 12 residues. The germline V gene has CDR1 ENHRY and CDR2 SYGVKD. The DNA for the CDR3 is TGTGCGACCCAAGCGGGAGGGGAGACCCAGTACTTC. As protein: CATQAGGETQYF.